The rows below give T cell receptor beta chains drawn from one sample of a study of T-cell memory formation after mild COVID-19. TCRdb ran MiXCR on the 5' RACE reads and lists one entry per CDR3 protein. The sample yields 550,000 to 700,000 distinct CDR3 sequences, roughly a sixth seen once. The specimen sequenced was PBMCs or a T cell subset sorted from them (not recorded which). Every receptor here comes from an adult woman who had mild COVID-19 (a few samples of this study predate the infection). Cell type and time point are not known. Each CDR3 is given with its conserved first and last residue.

>TRBV5-1
CASSQVAGDSETQYF
>TRBV7-9
CASSLRSVGNTDTQYF
>TRBV24-1
CATSDPRQTDSNQPQHF
>TRBV2
CASSKASGSYNEQFF
>TRBV9
CASLESNSTDTQYF
>TRBV29-1
CSVSPTANYGYTF
>TRBV7-2
CASSLETASGNTIYF
>TRBV20-1
CSAPTSSATQYF
>TRBV9
CASSGPEGGYEQYF
>TRBV5-8
CASSLAGTGKENEQFF
>TRBV20-1
CSVKRNGGNQPQHF
>TRBV5-1
CASSLRQQSNYGYTF
>TRBV9
CASSVGGRAETQYF
>TRBV15
CATSRELMGAPGYTF
>TRBV29-1
CSVIRDGQFF
>TRBV7-6
CASSLTREVHYEQYF
>TRBV27
CASSPSTGLLMF
>TRBV7-8
CASSSSGSRVPPGNEQFF